The T cell receptor (beta chain) under discussion was sequenced for a study of blood T cell repertoires in COVID-19. Study at large: The United States, Italy and Spain supplied acute and convalescent COVID-19 samples.

This CDR3 is 16 amino acids long. CDR1 and CDR2 (germline): MNHNS, SASEGT. The V end was cut by 4 bases, the J end by 3 bases, with 19 bases between. Per the authors' pipeline: Reference gene primers were amplified, and this amplification served to estimate nucleated cell counts. Data came from immunoSEQ multiplex PCR; TCRdb stores just in-frame clones and leaves some out. From that table come the V and J calls and clone size; the DNA was used to work out D and trimming. In the table there are around 130,000 clones, approximately 84% of which are singletons. Input material: peripheral blood. This chain joins TRBV6-1 and TRBJ2-7; no clear D. The receptor was derived from a man in his sixties with acute or convalescent COVID-19. The CDR3 reads CASSGSIPLNIYEQYF. In nucleotides, the CDR3 is TGTGCCAGCAGTGGGTCCATCCCCCTAAATATCTACGAGCAGTACTTC.